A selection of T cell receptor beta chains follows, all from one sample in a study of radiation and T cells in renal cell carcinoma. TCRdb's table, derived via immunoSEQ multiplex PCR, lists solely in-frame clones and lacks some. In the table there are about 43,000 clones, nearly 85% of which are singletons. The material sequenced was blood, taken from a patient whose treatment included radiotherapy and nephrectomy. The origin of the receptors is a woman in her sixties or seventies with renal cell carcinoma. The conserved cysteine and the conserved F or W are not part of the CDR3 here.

CDR3 protein: ASSSRQDEAF; V gene: TRBV5-4; J gene: TRBJ1-1
CDR3 protein: ASSLVTERETQY; V gene: TRBV5-6; J gene: TRBJ2-5
CDR3 protein: ASSAPSSAGNTIY; V gene: TRBV9; J gene: TRBJ1-3
CDR3 protein: ASPGGFYEQY; V gene: TRBV27; J gene: TRBJ2-7
CDR3 protein: ASSYSQGSYEQY; V gene: TRBV6-6; J gene: TRBJ2-7
CDR3 protein: ASSFPLGIGWDTQY; V gene: TRBV7-2; J gene: TRBJ2-3
CDR3 protein: AIPGTYGYT; V gene: TRBV10-3; J gene: TRBJ1-2
CDR3 protein: ASSPYRTRTNYGYT; V gene: TRBV27; J gene: TRBJ1-2
CDR3 protein: AGSGGSSEKLF; V gene: TRBV2; J gene: TRBJ1-4
CDR3 protein: ASRYRTDTSSGNTIY; V gene: TRBV11-3; J gene: TRBJ1-3
CDR3 protein: ASSLVEGRVEKLF; V gene: TRBV7-2; J gene: TRBJ1-4
CDR3 protein: ASSSSRGGARGYT; V gene: TRBV7-9; J gene: TRBJ1-2
CDR3 protein: ASSSHWSNQPQH; V gene: TRBV27; J gene: TRBJ1-5
CDR3 protein: ASRLGQGGDEQY; V gene: TRBV12-2; J gene: TRBJ2-7
CDR3 protein: ASSRDRNQPQH; V gene: TRBV28; J gene: TRBJ1-5
CDR3 protein: ASIWGQGTDTQY; V gene: TRBV6-6; J gene: TRBJ2-3
CDR3 protein: ASSPQGASDEKLF; V gene: TRBV27; J gene: TRBJ1-4
CDR3 protein: ASSLESRNRETQY; V gene: TRBV5-6; J gene: TRBJ2-5
CDR3 protein: ATRFSDFEF; V gene: TRBV6-6; J gene: TRBJ2-1